The rows below give T cell receptor beta chains drawn from one sample of a study of CD8 T cells in Susac syndrome. TCRdb ran MiXCR on the immunoSEQ multiplex PCR reads and lists one entry per CDR3 protein. The sample holds about 130,000 distinct CDR3 sequences, more than 90% seen once. Sequencing input: CD8+ T cells from PBMCs. These receptors all come from a human donor with Susac syndrome. Each CDR3 is given with its conserved first and last residue. The D gene is left open where the match is weak. Part of the rows lack a size; the others show once, few, many or a class for expanded clones.

V	J	size	length	D	DNA	CDR3
TRBV11-2	TRBJ2-7	.	14	.	TGTGCCAGCAGCTTAACGGTCGTCCCCTACGAGCAGTACTTC	CASSLTVVPYEQYF
TRBV5-6	TRBJ1-2	.	16	TRBD1	TGTGCCAGCAGCTTGGCGGAGAAAGGGGGCTACTATGGCTACACCTTC	CASSLAEKGGYYGYTF
TRBV27	TRBJ1-4	.	14	.	TGTGCCAGCAGTTTACTATCCGCGGGTGAAAAACTGTTTTTT	CASSLLSAGEKLFF
TRBV3-1	TRBJ1-2	.	16	TRBD1	TGTGCCAGCAGCCAAGGAGTTGAGACAGGGTTTGATGGCTACACCTTC	CASSQGVETGFDGYTF
TRBV7-2	TRBJ2-5	.	14	TRBD1	TGTGCCAGCAGCCCTAGGGACAGGGAAGAGACCCAGTACTTC	CASSPRDREETQYF
TRBV13	TRBJ2-1	once	15	TRBD2	TGTGCCAGCAGCCGAGCGGGAGACGGTTACAATGAGCAGTTCTTC	CASSRAGDGYNEQFF
TRBV3-1	TRBJ2-2	once	14	.	TGTGCCAGCAGCCAAGTGGCGCCAGTGGGGGAGCTGTTTTTT	CASSQVAPVGELFF
TRBV4-1	TRBJ2-1	.	17	.	TGCGCCAGCAGCCAAGAGTCTCGGGGGAGGTCCCACAATGAGCAGTTCTTC	CASSQESRGRSHNEQFF
TRBV9	TRBJ1-2	.	13	TRBD1	TGTGCCAGCAGCGTAGAGGGACAGGGTGACTACACCTTC	CASSVEGQGDYTF
TRBV9	TRBJ2-1	.	14	TRBD2	TGTGCCAGCAGTGTTAGCGGGCCTCCAGATGAGCAGTTCTTC	CASSVSGPPDEQFF
TRBV6-4	TRBJ2-3	.	15	.	TGTGCCAGCAGTGCCGGGCCGGGTGAGGCAGATACGCAGTATTTT	CASSAGPGEADTQYF
TRBV10-3	TRBJ1-4	.	13	.	TGTGCCATCAGTGAGAGAAGCGGCGAAAAACTGTTTTTT	CAISERSGEKLFF
TRBV4-2	TRBJ2-5	.	15	.	TGTGCCAGCAGCCAAGGAACTCCGGGCCAAGAGACCCAGTACTTC	CASSQGTPGQETQYF
TRBV27	TRBJ2-5	.	13	TRBD1	TGTGCCAGCAGCGATGGGACAGTCGAGACCCAGTACTTC	CASSDGTVETQYF
TRBV7-9	TRBJ1-1	.	12	.	TGTGCCAGCAGCTTAGCGGGCGAAGGGGCTTTCTTT	CASSLAGEGAFF
TRBV27	TRBJ2-4	.	15	TRBD1	TGTGCCAGCAGTTTAGAGACAGGGGGGAGGAACATTCAGTACTTC	CASSLETGGRNIQYF
TRBV29-1	TRBJ2-1	.	16	TRBD2	TGCAGCGTTCCACCCCCTAGCGGGGGGGCCTACAATGAGCAGTTCTTC	CSVPPPSGGAYNEQFF
TRBV15	TRBJ2-3	.	17	TRBD2	TGTGCCACCAGCAGATCCCCGGGGGGACCGATCACAGATACGCAGTATTTT	CATSRSPGGPITDTQYF
TRBV3-1	TRBJ2-2	.	19	.	TGTGCCAGCAGCCCCCCAAGTTTTTGGGGCGACAGGAACACCGGGGAGCTGTTTTTT	CASSPPSFWGDRNTGELFF
TRBV4-1	TRBJ2-5	.	15	.	TGCGCCAGCAGCCAAGAAAGGGACTTACAAGAGACCCAGTACTTC	CASSQERDLQETQYF
TRBV9	TRBJ2-3	.	15	TRBD2	TGTGCCAGCAGCGGACTTAGCGGGGTGACAGATACGCAGTATTTT	CASSGLSGVTDTQYF
TRBV20-1	TRBJ1-1	.	12	.	TGCAGTGCTCCCCTAGTGAACACTGAAGCTTTCTTT	CSAPLVNTEAFF
TRBV30	TRBJ1-1	.	13	.	TGTGCCTGGAGTGTTGGTAAGGTCCGGGAAGCTTTCTTT	CAWSVGKVREAFF
TRBV20-1	TRBJ2-5	.	14	.	TGCAGTGCCACAAAGGTCGAAATGGTGGAGACCCAGTACTTC	CSATKVEMVETQYF
TRBV20-1	TRBJ2-7	.	12	TRBD1	TGCAGTGCTCGGGACAGCTCCTACGAGCAGTACTTC	CSARDSSYEQYF
TRBV27	TRBJ2-1	.	13	.	TGTGCCAGTACGGGAGAGGGCAGGAATGAGCAGTTCTTC	CASTGEGRNEQFF
TRBV3-1	TRBJ1-4	.	17	.	TGTGCCAGCAGCCAAGATGCGGCTGTTGTGACTAATGAAAAACTGTTTTTT	CASSQDAAVVTNEKLFF
TRBV14	TRBJ2-5	.	14	.	TGTGCCAGCAGCTTTGGAGGGGGCTCGGAGACCCAGTACTTC	CASSFGGGSETQYF
TRBV7-2	TRBJ2-1	.	18	TRBD2	TGTGCCAGCAGCCGGACCTTGCCGGGACTAGCGGGCCTCAATGAGCAGTTCTTC	CASSRTLPGLAGLNEQFF
TRBV25-1	TRBJ2-7	few	13	.	TGTGCCAGCACCCCGGGTGCGGAGTACGAGCAGTACTTC	CASTPGAEYEQYF
TRBV9	TRBJ2-7	once	18	TRBD2	TGTGCCAGCAGCCCCCCGGGACTAGCGGGGGGGCGCTCCTACGAGCAGTACTTC	CASSPPGLAGGRSYEQYF
TRBV18	TRBJ2-7	.	15	.	TGTGCCAGCTCACCAGAGGCAGGGGACTCCTACGAGCAGTACTTC	CASSPEAGDSYEQYF
TRBV28	TRBJ1-1	.	14	.	TGTGCCAGCAGTTCACCGGGGGGGGTAGAGAAAGCTTTCTTT	CASSSPGGVEKAFF
TRBV29-1	TRBJ2-7	.	14	TRBD2	TGCAGCGTTGGGCTAGCGGAACAGACGGCCGAGCAGTACTTC	CSVGLAEQTAEQYF
TRBV4-2	TRBJ2-3	.	16	TRBD2	TGTGCCAGCAGCCAGGTACTAGCGGGAGGCACAGATACGCAGTATTTT	CASSQVLAGGTDTQYF